This entry lists 22 T cell receptor beta chains sequenced from one sample in a study of blood T cell repertoires in COVID-19 (dated by TCRdb to 2020 to 2021). Library creation used the immunoSEQ multiplex PCR assay. Sourced from immuneACCESS, this table was stored by TCRdb with only in-frame sequences that have V and J called. A share of the clones is absent; for the studies checked, an unresolved V gene accounts for under half, and the remainder has no known explanation. Within this sample are some 270,000 clones, with 91% of them counted one time only. The leading ten clones occupy approximately 3% of the sample. The sequenced sample consisted of PBMCs or T cells enriched from blood (not recorded which). The receptors were gathered from a man aged 35 to 55 who had been exposed to COVID-19.

V usage is TRBV6-2 or TRBV6-3 and J usage is TRBJ1-1; possible D gene TRBD1, 6 bases. Germline V CDR1 and CDR2: MNHEY, SVGEGT. Trimming cost V 2 bases and J 2 bases, with 15 bases left between them. The CDR3 totals 16 residues. The CDR3 sequence: CASSYNLQGVNTEAFF. The CDR3 DNA reads as TGTGCCAGCAGTTACAATTTACAGGGAGTAAACACTGAAGCTTTCTTT.

The chain links TRBV5-1 to TRBJ2-1; D is unresolved. Trimming pared 0 bases from V and 3 bases from J, leaving 10 bases between. CDR1 is SGHRS, CDR2 YFSETQ, per germline. The CDR3 spans 15 residues. CDR3 nucleotide sequence: TGCGCCAGCAGCTTGGTAGGAGATGGCTACAATGAGCAGTTCTTC. It is translated as CASSLVGDGYNEQFF.

The V call is TRBV11-1, the J call TRBJ2-3; D not certain. Germline V lookup: CDR1 SGHAT, CDR2 FQDESV (reference sequence). Trimming stripped 7 bases from V and 0 bases from J, with 14 bases between. This CDR3 spans 15 amino acids. In nucleotides, the CDR3 is TGTGCCAGCAAAACCGGTCAGGTCAGCACAGATACGCAGTATTTT. As protein: CASKTGQVSTDTQYF.

The chain uses TRBV28 and TRBJ1-2, with 8 bases aligning to TRBD1. The CDR3 sequence is 12 residues long. V shed 2 bases and J 12 bases; nucleotides not matched to a gene: 5. Germline CDR1 reads MDHEN; CDR2 reads SYDVKM. The CDR3 DNA sequence: TGTGCCAGCAGTTTACGGTCAGGGGGCCACACCTTC. Encoded protein: CASSLRSGGHTF.

The chain employs TRBV2 and TRBJ2-3; 10 bases align to TRBD2. The CDR3 loop spans 16 amino acids. Per the germline V gene, CDR1 is SNHLY and CDR2 is FYNNEI. V lost 1 base and J lost 6; bases outside the gene matches: 7. The CDR3 here is CASSEGNLAGADTQYF. DNA for the CDR3: TGTGCCAGCAGTGAAGGTAATCTAGCGGGAGCGGATACGCAGTATTTT.

This chain links TRBV5-1 with TRBJ1-6; TRBD1 agrees at 7 bases. With 1 base clipped from V and 7 bases from J, the junction kept 5 bases outside the gene matches. Germline loops: CDR1 SGHRS, CDR2 YFSETQ. The CDR3 runs 15 residues. The CDR3 DNA is TGCGCCAGCAGCTTGAGACAGGGTGGGAATTCACCCCTCCACTTT. The encoded protein is CASSLRQGGNSPLHF.

This chain joins TRBV14 and TRBJ2-2; 8 bases match TRBD2. CDR3 size: 17 residues. The germline V gene encodes CDR1 SGHDN and CDR2 FVKESK. The junction had 9 bases not matched to a gene; V was cut back by 5 bases and J by 1 base. CDR3 coding DNA: TGTGCCAGCAGCTATGAAACAAGCGGGAGGAACACCGGGGAGCTGTTTTTT. It translates to CASSYETSGRNTGELFF.

This chain joins TRBV6-5 and TRBJ2-7; D remains ambiguous. CDR1 MNHEY and CDR2 SVGAGI come from the germline V gene. Trimming left V 9 bases short and J 0 bases short, with 15 bases between. The CDR3 is 14 residues long. The CDR3 DNA follows: TGTGCCAGTGGCTGGAGTCCCCACTCCTACGAGCAGTACTTC. As protein: CASGWSPHSYEQYF.

This clone occurred once. The genes are TRBV5-4 and TRBJ2-3; D unclear. Per germline, CDR1 SGHNT and CDR2 YYREEE (reference sequence). There are 14 residues in the CDR3. V lost 0 bases to trimming and J lost 2 bases, with 7 bases between them. CDR3 loop: CASSLGGHTDTQYF. As DNA, the CDR3 is TGTGCCAGCAGCTTGGGCGGTCACACAGATACGCAGTATTTT.

The chain recombines TRBV9 with TRBJ2-1; weak D call: TRBD2 (5 bases). Deletions cut 4 bases from V and 0 bases from J, with 8 bases between. Germline assignment: CDR1 SGDLS and CDR2 YYNGEE. The CDR3 spans 14 residues. CDR3 DNA: TGTGCCAGCAGCCCCACTAGCTCCTACAATGAGCAGTTCTTC. Residues: CASSPTSSYNEQFF.

The sample holds one count of this clone. V usage is TRBV4-1 and J usage is TRBJ1-4; D is unresolved. Germline V lookup: CDR1 MGHRA, CDR2 YSYEKL. V lost 4 bases, J lost 3 bases, and 12 bases lay in between. CDR3 length: 15 amino acids. CDR3 loop: CASSLSVHPNEKLFF. CDR3 DNA sequence: TGCGCCAGCAGCCTCTCAGTCCACCCTAATGAAAAACTGTTTTTT.

The chain links TRBV10-3 to TRBJ2-3; tentatively, D is TRBD1 (5 bases). Germline V CDR1 and CDR2: ENHRY, SYGVKD. V lost 0 bases and J 4 bases, leaving 11 bases between the germline ends. CDR3 size: 15 residues. CDR3 residues: CAISESRVGADTQYF. CDR3 sequence (DNA): TGTGCCATCAGTGAGTCCAGGGTTGGGGCAGATACGCAGTATTTT.

This chain joins TRBV7-9 and TRBJ2-5; no clear D gene. The CDR3 has 14 amino acids. Per the germline V gene, CDR1 is SEHNR and CDR2 is FQNEAQ (reference sequence). V shed 0 bases and J shed 7 bases, with 12 bases lying between them. As DNA, the CDR3 is TGTGCCAGCAGCTTAGCGCAGGCAGCTGGGACCCAGTACTTC. This sequence encodes CASSLAQAAGTQYF.

The chain employs TRBV6-4 and TRBJ1-2; D perhaps matches TRBD1 (5 bases). The ends were cut back, 4 bases at V and 6 bases at J, with 12 bases in the middle. This CDR3 is 13 amino acids long. CDR1 is MRHNA, CDR2 SNTAGT, per germline. CDR3 bases: TGTGCCAGCAGTGTCACCGGGACTCATGGCTACACCTTC. It translates to CASSVTGTHGYTF.

The chain employs TRBV6-4 and TRBJ1-1; D remains unclear. The CDR3 extends over 15 amino acids. The V and J ends lost 0 bases and 1 base respectively, with 9 bases between them. The germline V gene encodes CDR1 MRHNA and CDR2 SNTAGT. The CDR3 DNA follows: TGTGCCAGCAGTGACTCGAATTCAGGGAACACTGAAGCTTTCTTT. It translates to CASSDSNSGNTEAFF.

The chain is built from TRBV5-5 and TRBJ1-2; TRBD1 agrees at 12 bases. The V segment lost 5 bases and the J segment 3 bases; nucleotides outside the gene matches: 5. This CDR3 is built from 15 residues. Germline V lookup: CDR1 SGHKS, CDR2 YYEKEE (reference sequence). For the CDR3, the DNA is TGTGCCAGCAGACACGGGACAGGGGGCGACTATGGCTACACCTTC. Its translation: CASRHGTGGDYGYTF.

Here the CDR3 DNA reads TGTGCCAGTAGGAAGAGGGCAGGGGCTAGCACAGATACGCAGTATTTT. This translates into CASRKRAGASTDTQYF. The V and J genes are TRBV19 and TRBJ2-3; the D gene is possibly TRBD1 (6 bases). V was cut by 6 bases and J by 0 bases, with 16 bases left in between. The CDR3 length is 16 residues. Germline-derived CDR1 and CDR2 are LNHDA and SQIVND (reference sequence).

The rearrangement joins TRBV4-1 to TRBJ1-5, with D perhaps matching TRBD1 (5 bases). The V end lost 1 base, the J end lost 3 bases, and 10 bases lay between the germline ends. CDR1 and CDR2 from the germline V gene are MGHRA and YSYEKL. This CDR3 has 15 residues. CDR3 coding DNA: TGCGCCAGCAGCCAAGCATCAGGGCCCAATCAGCCCCAGCATTTT. Translation: CASSQASGPNQPQHF.

The DNA for the CDR3 is TGCGCCAGCAGCCACCTACTAGCGGGAGGGCCTCACACCGGGGAGCTGTTTTTT. Amino acid sequence: CASSHLLAGGPHTGELFF. The rearrangement links TRBV4-1 to TRBJ2-2, with 13 bases lining up with TRBD2. This CDR3 spans 18 amino acids. In germline, CDR1 is MGHRA, CDR2 YSYEKL. V lost 3 bases and J lost 3; bases outside the gene matches: 7.

V usage is TRBV7-9 and J usage is TRBJ1-6, with unresolved D. V lost 5 bases to trimming and J lost 7 bases, with 12 bases between them. The CDR3 spans 14 residues. Germline-derived CDR1 and CDR2 are SEHNR and FQNEAQ (reference sequence). This chain's CDR3 is CASSGLGANSPLHF. In DNA form, the CDR3 reads TGTGCCAGCAGCGGCCTGGGAGCAAATTCACCCCTCCACTTT.

This sequence joins TRBV27 and TRBJ1-2; a weak D match, TRBD1 (5 bases). CDR1 and CDR2 (germline): MNHEY, SMNVEV (reference sequence). Deletions cut 2 bases from V and 7 bases from J, with 11 bases between. The CDR3 has 13 amino acids. The CDR3 spells CASSLAGFGGYTF. CDR3 in DNA: TGTGCCAGCAGTTTAGCAGGGTTCGGTGGCTACACCTTC.

This sequence joins TRBV10-3 and TRBJ1-2, with D perhaps TRBD1 (5 bases). Germline CDR1 is ENHRY and CDR2 is SYGVKD. The V end was cut by 4 bases, the J end by 4 bases, with 10 bases between. The CDR3 is 13 residues long. Written as DNA, the CDR3 is TGTGCCATCAGTGCAGGCGGGGCCTATGGCTACACCTTC. It specifies CAISAGGAYGYTF.